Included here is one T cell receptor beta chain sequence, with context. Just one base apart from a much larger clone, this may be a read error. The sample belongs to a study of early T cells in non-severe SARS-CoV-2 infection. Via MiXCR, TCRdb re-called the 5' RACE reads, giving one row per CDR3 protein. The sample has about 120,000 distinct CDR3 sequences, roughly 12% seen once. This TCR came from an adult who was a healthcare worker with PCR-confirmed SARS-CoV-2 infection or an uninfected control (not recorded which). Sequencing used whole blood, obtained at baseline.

CDR3 amino acids: CSAPPRRRTDTQYF. Here the CDR3 DNA reads TGCAGTGCGCCCCCGAGACGGCGCACAGATACGCAGTATTTT. V is TRBV20-1 and J is TRBJ2-3; D remains unclear. Trimming stripped 6 bases from V and 1 base from J, with 14 bases between. CDR3 length equals 14 residues. The germline V gene has CDR1 DFQATT and CDR2 SNEGSKA (reference sequence).